This TCR beta chain stems from a study of T cells after posttransplantation cyclophosphamide. Points from the study as a whole: TRB overlap between skin or GI tissue T cells and blood was limited.

The naive gate required viable CD3+CD4+ or CD3+CD8+ cells with CCR7+CD45RA+CD45RO-CD95-CD27+CD28+ phenotype. Peripheral blood was collected from the related graft donor on the marrow donation day. TCRdb's copy holds only in-frame clones and misses some; the assay was immunoSEQ multiplex PCR. The table lists some 9,400 clones, 95% to 98% of them singletons, with less than 0.25% in the top ten. For this clone: Its antigen is currently unknown.

V was cut by 4 bases and J by 2 bases, with 6 bases left in between. From germline, CDR1 is SGHAT and CDR2 FQNNGV. This CDR3 comprises 12 residues. Source material: naive CD4+ T cells sorted from PBMCs. The gene calls are TRBV11-2 and TRBJ2-7; no firm D call. The source of this sequence is an older woman in good health, CMV-negative, and a related stem cell transplant donor. The CDR3 loop is CASSSVPYEQYF. Here the CDR3 DNA reads TGTGCCAGCAGCTCGGTACCCTACGAGCAGTACTTC. The variable domain in full, with the rest retrieved from reference TRBV11-2 and TRBJ2-7, is EAGVAQSPRYKIIEKRQSVAFWCNPISGHATLYWYQQILGQGPKLLIQFQNNGVVDDSQLPKDRFSAERLKGVDSTLKIQPAKLEDSAVYLCASSSVPYEQYFGPGTRLTVT.